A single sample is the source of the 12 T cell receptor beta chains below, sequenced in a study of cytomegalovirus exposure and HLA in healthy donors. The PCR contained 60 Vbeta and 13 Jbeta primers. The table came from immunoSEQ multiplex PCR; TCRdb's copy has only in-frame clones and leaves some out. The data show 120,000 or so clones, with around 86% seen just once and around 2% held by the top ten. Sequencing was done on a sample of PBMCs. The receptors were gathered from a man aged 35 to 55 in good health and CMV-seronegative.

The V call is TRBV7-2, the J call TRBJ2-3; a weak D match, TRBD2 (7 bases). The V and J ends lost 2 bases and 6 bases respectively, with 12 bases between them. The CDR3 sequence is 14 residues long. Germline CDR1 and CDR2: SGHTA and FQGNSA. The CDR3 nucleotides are TGTGCCAGCAGCTTACTAGGGGGGGAGGATACGCAGTATTTT. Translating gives CASSLLGGEDTQYF.

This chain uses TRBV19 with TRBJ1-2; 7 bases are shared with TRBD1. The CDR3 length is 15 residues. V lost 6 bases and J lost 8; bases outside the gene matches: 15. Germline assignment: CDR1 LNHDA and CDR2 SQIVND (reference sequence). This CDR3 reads CASSATWDSRGGYTF. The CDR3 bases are TGTGCCAGTAGCGCAACCTGGGACAGCCGAGGGGGCTACACCTTC.

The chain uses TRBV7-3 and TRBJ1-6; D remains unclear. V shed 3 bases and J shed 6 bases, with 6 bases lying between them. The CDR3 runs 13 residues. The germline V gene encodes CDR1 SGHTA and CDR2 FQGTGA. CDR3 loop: CASSFRGNSPLHF. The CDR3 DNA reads TGTGCCAGCAGCTTCCGGGGTAATTCACCCCTCCACTTT.

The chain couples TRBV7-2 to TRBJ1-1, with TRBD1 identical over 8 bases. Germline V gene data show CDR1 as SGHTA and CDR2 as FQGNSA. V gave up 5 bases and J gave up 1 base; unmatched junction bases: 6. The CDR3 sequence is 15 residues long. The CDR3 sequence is CASSLTGTGNTEAFF. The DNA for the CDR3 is TGTGCCAGCAGCCTCACCGGGACAGGGAACACTGAAGCTTTCTTT.

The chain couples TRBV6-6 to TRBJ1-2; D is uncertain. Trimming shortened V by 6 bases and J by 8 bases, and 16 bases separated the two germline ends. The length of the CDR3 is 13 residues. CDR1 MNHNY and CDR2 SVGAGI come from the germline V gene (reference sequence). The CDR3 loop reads CASSPEVGKGYTF. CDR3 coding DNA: TGTGCCAGCAGCCCAGAGGTCGGGAAAGGCTACACCTTC.

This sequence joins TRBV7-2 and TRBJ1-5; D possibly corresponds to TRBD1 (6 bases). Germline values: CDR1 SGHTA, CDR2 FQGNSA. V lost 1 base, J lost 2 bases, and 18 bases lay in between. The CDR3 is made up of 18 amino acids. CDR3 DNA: TGTGCCAGCAGCTTAGGGCGGCTAGGGGCAGGGGGCAATCAGCCCCAGCATTTT. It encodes CASSLGRLGAGGNQPQHF.

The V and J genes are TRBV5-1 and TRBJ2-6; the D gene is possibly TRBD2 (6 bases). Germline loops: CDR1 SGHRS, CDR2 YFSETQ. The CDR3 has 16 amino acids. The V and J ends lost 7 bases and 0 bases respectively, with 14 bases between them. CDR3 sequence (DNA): TGCGCCAGCCGGAGGGACCCGGGCTCTGGGGCCAACGTCCTGACTTTC. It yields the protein CASRRDPGSGANVLTF.

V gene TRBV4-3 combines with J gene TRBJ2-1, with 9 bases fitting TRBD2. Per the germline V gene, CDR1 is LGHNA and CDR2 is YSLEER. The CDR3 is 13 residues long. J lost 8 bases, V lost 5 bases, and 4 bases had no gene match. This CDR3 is CASSVSSGDEQFF. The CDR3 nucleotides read TGCGCCAGCAGCGTATCTAGCGGGGATGAGCAGTTCTTC.

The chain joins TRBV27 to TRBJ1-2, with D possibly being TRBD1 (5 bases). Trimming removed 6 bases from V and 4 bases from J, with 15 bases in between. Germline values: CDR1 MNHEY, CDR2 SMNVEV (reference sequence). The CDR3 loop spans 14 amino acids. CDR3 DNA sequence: TGTGCCAGCAGCGGTGTTGGGGCTGGCTATGGCTACACCTTC. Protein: CASSGVGAGYGYTF.

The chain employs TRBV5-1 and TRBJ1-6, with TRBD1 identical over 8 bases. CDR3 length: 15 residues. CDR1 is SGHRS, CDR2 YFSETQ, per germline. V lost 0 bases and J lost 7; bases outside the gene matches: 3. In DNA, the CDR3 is TGCGCCAGCAGCTTGGGGACAGGGCTCAATTCACCCCTCCACTTT. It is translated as CASSLGTGLNSPLHF.

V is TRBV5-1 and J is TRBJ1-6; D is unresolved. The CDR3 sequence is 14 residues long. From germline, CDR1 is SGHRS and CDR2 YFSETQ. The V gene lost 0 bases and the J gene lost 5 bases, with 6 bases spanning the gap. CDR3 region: CASSLGGHNSPLHF. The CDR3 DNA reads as TGCGCCAGCAGCTTGGGAGGGCATAATTCACCCCTCCACTTT.

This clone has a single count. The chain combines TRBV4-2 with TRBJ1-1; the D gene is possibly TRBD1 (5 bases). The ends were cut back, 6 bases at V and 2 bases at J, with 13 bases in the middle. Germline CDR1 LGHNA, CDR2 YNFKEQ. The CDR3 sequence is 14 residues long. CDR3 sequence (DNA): TGTGCCAGCAGTTTGCAGGGCCTAAACACTGAAGCTTTCTTT. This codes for CASSLQGLNTEAFF.